The clone carrying this TCR beta chain has just a few counts. Its antigen is undetermined. The CDR3 runs to 15 residues. Germline assignment: CDR1 MGHRA and CDR2 YSYEKL. Between the trimmed V and J ends, which lost 3 bases and 9 bases, there was a span of 20 bases. The data stem from a study of T-cell memory formation after mild COVID-19. Via MiXCR, TCRdb re-called the 5' RACE reads, giving one row per CDR3 protein. Among about 560,000 distinct CDR3 sequences, about a fifth were seen once, and the ten largest hold about 8.4%. Findings of the study overall: Clones that got smaller from day 15 to 85 had even CD4/CD8, while clones growing later tipped toward CD4+. Whether second-wave clones peaking at day 37 were SARS-CoV-2 specific went unconfirmed. Some SARS-CoV-2-responding clones were already detected in memory before infection.

This receptor was obtained from an adult woman who had mild COVID-19 (a few samples of this study predate the infection). Cell type and time point are not known. Sequences were obtained from PBMCs or a T cell subset sorted from them (not recorded which). V gene TRBV4-1 combines with J gene TRBJ2-5; D call uncertain. CDR3 bases: TGCGCCAGCAGCCAGAAGGGCCCCCCGGATCCGGCCCAGTACTTC. Amino acids: CASSQKGPPDPAQYF.